This T cell receptor (beta chain) was sequenced during a study of blood T cells in healthy people across ages. The CDR3 spans 14 residues. J lost 8 bases, V lost 8 bases, and 7 bases had no gene match. Looked up from germline, CDR1 is WSHSY and CDR2 is SAAADI. A second PCR of about 7 to 12 cycles used a sample-barcoded 5' primer and a J-beta primer mix. TCRdb passed the 5' RACE reads through MiXCR, listing each CDR3 protein once. The top ten hold approximately 0.79% of the sample, which has more than 900,000 distinct CDR3 sequences, 20% to 25% seen once. This clonotype came up a few times. As yet, its antigen is unknown. Findings and limits, study-wide: A roughly linear fall in TCR beta diversity per million T cells was seen with increasing age.

This sample was also put to use in a study of T cells of mothers and their children. From that paper: Three healthy Caucasian mothers and their six children were the donors. It was related mother-child pairs that showed slightly higher overlap than unrelated pairs, without reaching significance.

The chain employs TRBV10-2 and TRBJ1-6, with 9 bases matching TRBD1. The sample comprised blood. The TCR sequence derives from a girl aged 2 to 9 in good health. This chain's CDR3 is CASLGQGWDSPLHF. The CDR3 DNA reads TGCGCCAGCTTAGGACAGGGGTGGGATTCACCCCTCCACTTT.